The rows below give T cell receptor beta chains drawn from one sample of a study of T cell changes during pregnancy in multiple sclerosis. Only in-frame clones appear in the TCRdb table, and some are missing; sequencing was by immunoSEQ multiplex PCR. The top ten hold over 2% of the sample, which has roughly 70,000 clones, 85% to 95% seen once. Here the sequenced sample was peripheral blood, taken before pregnancy. These receptors all come from a female donor with multiple sclerosis, enrolled in a pregnancy study. Both conserved end residues are part of each CDR3. D genes are given only for firm matches. The size of a clone is reported for some rows only, either as once, few or many, or as a class for expanded clones.

V,size,J,D,CDR3,DNA
TRBV7-2,NA,TRBJ1-5,TRBD1,CASSPGQTSNQPQHF,TGTGCCAGCAGCCCGGGACAGACTAGCAATCAGCCCCAGCATTTT
TRBV6-1,NA,TRBJ2-3,TRBD2,CASSEVAGGADTQYF,TGTGCCAGCAGTGAGGTAGCGGGAGGGGCAGATACGCAGTATTTT
TRBV19,NA,TRBJ2-7,NA,CASSIGHRSLKGSYEQYF,TGTGCCAGTAGTATAGGACACCGATCATTGAAAGGCTCCTACGAGCAGTACTTC
TRBV19,NA,TRBJ2-3,NA,CASSRSPGATDTQYF,TGTGCCAGTAGTCGATCACCAGGGGCCACAGATACGCAGTATTTT
TRBV15,NA,TRBJ1-1,TRBD1,CATGTGAMNTEAFF,TGTGCCACGGGGACAGGGGCGATGAACACTGAAGCTTTCTTT
TRBV7-8,NA,TRBJ1-5,NA,CASSAIAGMPSQPQHF,TGTGCCAGCAGCGCAATCGCGGGAATGCCTAGTCAGCCCCAGCATTTT
TRBV28,NA,TRBJ2-1,TRBD2,CASSPRLAGGPYNEQFF,TGTGCCAGCAGTCCCCGACTAGCGGGAGGACCCTACAATGAGCAGTTCTTC
TRBV4-2,NA,TRBJ2-7,TRBD2,CASSQQREVTYEQYF,TGTGCCAGCAGCCAACAGCGGGAGGTGACGTACGAGCAGTACTTC
TRBV5-4,NA,TRBJ1-4,TRBD1,CASSLEGTGRSEKLFF,TGTGCCAGCAGCTTGGAGGGGACAGGGAGAAGTGAAAAACTGTTTTTT
TRBV19,NA,TRBJ1-3,TRBD1,CASTLTGTGDRNTIYF,TGTGCCAGTACCCTAACCGGGACAGGGGACCGAAACACCATATATTTT
TRBV6-5,NA,TRBJ2-5,TRBD2,CASSYGRLAGGFTQYF,TGTGCCAGCAGTTACGGGAGACTAGCGGGAGGTTTTACCCAGTACTTC
TRBV7-6,NA,TRBJ2-1,TRBD2,CASSLMVAGVPSGYNEQFF,TGTGCCAGCAGCTTAATGGTAGCGGGAGTCCCCTCCGGTTACAATGAGCAGTTCTTC
TRBV19,once,TRBJ1-2,TRBD1,CASKATTGIGYGYTF,TGTGCCAGCAAAGCTACGACAGGGATCGGCTATGGCTACACCTTC
TRBV4-3,NA,TRBJ2-3,TRBD2,CASSQARTSQNPWDTQYF,TGCGCCAGCAGCCAAGCTCGGACTAGTCAAAACCCATGGGATACGCAGTATTTT
TRBV27,NA,TRBJ2-7,NA,CASSHREGNYEQYF,TGTGCCAGCAGCCACCGGGAAGGAAACTACGAGCAGTACTTC
TRBV9,NA,TRBJ2-5,TRBD1,CASSVSRGQETQYF,TGTGCCAGCAGCGTCAGCAGGGGGCAAGAGACCCAGTACTTC